The clone carrying this T cell receptor beta chain turned up a few times. Antigen unknown. It was with a sample-barcoded 5' primer and a J-beta primer mix that a second PCR of roughly 7 to 11 cycles was run. MiXCR was run by TCRdb on the 5' RACE reads, yielding one entry per CDR3 protein. Of approximately 800,000 distinct CDR3 sequences detected, roughly 25% appear once; the ten largest clones hold 2.5% to 3.5%. The record originates from a study of blood T cells in healthy people across ages. Study-wide points: Getting older went along with TCR beta diversity per million T cells dropping roughly linearly.

Germline V CDR1 and CDR2: MNHNY, SVGAGI (reference sequence). Trimming took 2 bases from V and 5 from J; bases not matched to a gene: 9. The CDR3 consists of 16 residues. These same records also appear under a second study, on T cells of mothers and their children.

The sequence came from a boy aged 5-17 years in good health. The V call is TRBV6-6, the J call TRBJ2-5; 9 positions agree with TRBD2. Sequenced input: blood. The CDR3 DNA is TGTGCCAGCAGTTACGGGCAAGTTAGCGGGGGTGAGACCCAGTACTTC. The encoded protein is CASSYGQVSGGETQYF.